One and the same sample provided the 23 T cell receptor beta chains below, sequenced in a study of blood T cell repertoires in COVID-19. The assay was immunoSEQ multiplex PCR, and TCRdb's table has in-frame clones only and misses some. The sample contains roughly 330,000 clones, roughly 90% of which appear only once. The sample was peripheral blood. These receptors were obtained from a man aged 25 to 45 with COVID-19, enrolled during active disease.

The chain carries TRBV20-1 and TRBJ2-3; no firm D call. This CDR3 comprises 9 residues. Germline assignment: CDR1 DFQATT and CDR2 SNEGSKA (reference sequence). The CDR3 bases are TGCAGCGTAGAGGATACGCAGTATTTT. Residues: CSVEDTQYF.

The chain has TRBV18 and TRBJ1-2; no clear D. The CDR3 runs to 13 residues. Trimming stripped 2 bases from V and 8 bases from J, with 12 bases between. In germline, CDR1 is KGHSH, CDR2 LQKENI. The CDR3 protein is CASSPRAGFGYTF. For the CDR3, the DNA is TGTGCCAGCTCACCAAGGGCGGGTTTCGGCTACACCTTC.

V is TRBV6-1 and J is TRBJ2-7; D remains unclear. The CDR3 has 14 residues. V was cut by 1 base and J by 5 bases, with 12 bases left in between. The germline V gene has CDR1 MNHNS and CDR2 SASEGT. The CDR3 region has the DNA TGTGCCAGCAGTGAAGGGTGGAGTCCAAACGAGCAGTACTTC. Translated, it gives CASSEGWSPNEQYF.

The chain uses TRBV29-1 and TRBJ1-1; a weak D match, TRBD1 (5 bases). Germline V gene lookup returns CDR1 SQVTM and CDR2 ANQGSEA. Between the trimmed V and J ends, which lost 1 base and 5 bases, there was a span of 17 bases. The CDR3 is made up of 15 amino acids. CDR3 region: CSVEGRQGIETEAFF. In DNA form, the CDR3 reads TGCAGCGTTGAAGGGCGGCAGGGAATAGAGACTGAAGCTTTCTTT.

V gene TRBV12-3 or TRBV12-4 combines with J gene TRBJ1-1; D possibly corresponds to TRBD1 (5 bases). The V gene lost 5 bases and the J gene lost 4 bases, with 11 bases spanning the gap. CDR3 length: 13 amino acids. The CDR3 loop is CASSPGGVTEAFF. In nucleotides, the CDR3 is TGTGCCAGCAGTCCGGGGGGGGTCACTGAAGCTTTCTTT.

The V gene is TRBV5-8, the J gene TRBJ1-6, with D tentatively TRBD1 (6 bases). The germline V gene has CDR1 SGHTS and CDR2 YDEGEE. The CDR3 runs 15 residues. V was shortened by 4 bases and J by 6 bases, with 14 bases between the two germline ends. The CDR3, as DNA: TGTGCCAGCAGCACTCAGGGGTATAGTAATTCACCCCTCCACTTT. Residues: CASSTQGYSNSPLHF.

This rearrangement joins TRBV27 to TRBJ1-2; TRBD1 might be the D (5 bases). The CDR3 runs to 14 residues. V was clipped by 4 bases and J by 2 bases, with 11 bases between them. Germline V lookup: CDR1 MNHEY, CDR2 SMNVEV (reference sequence). The CDR3, as DNA: TGTGCCAGCAGTTCGGGCGGGGCGAACTATGGCTACACCTTC. Its translation: CASSSGGANYGYTF.

The gene calls are TRBV4-1 and TRBJ2-7; 9 bases are shared with TRBD2. J was trimmed by 5 bases and V by 4 bases; bases with no gene match: 15. Germline values: CDR1 MGHRA, CDR2 YSYEKL. The CDR3 length is 17 residues. The CDR3 spells CASSRYSPGTSLNEQYF. The CDR3 coding sequence is TGCGCCAGCAGCCGCTACTCTCCCGGGACTAGCTTAAACGAGCAGTACTTC.

This clone was seen once. The chain links TRBV28 to TRBJ1-2; D call uncertain. The CDR3 is 14 residues long. V lost 5 bases and J 8 bases, leaving 18 bases between the germline ends. Per germline, CDR1 MDHEN and CDR2 SYDVKM. Written as DNA, the CDR3 is TGTGCCAGCAGTCCCCCTGATCAGACAAAAGGCTACACCTTC. The encoded protein is CASSPPDQTKGYTF.

The chain links TRBV5-4 to TRBJ2-2, with TRBD2 identical over 8 bases. From germline, CDR1 is SGHNT and CDR2 YYREEE (reference sequence). The CDR3 is made up of 16 amino acids. The J segment lost 3 bases and the V segment lost 4 bases, leaving 8 bases of the junction unmatched. The CDR3 DNA follows: TGTGCCAGCAGCATGGGCGGACTAGCTCACACCGGGGAGCTGTTTTTT. Translation: CASSMGGLAHTGELFF.

CDR3 in amino acids: CASSQVEGYGYEQYF. The CDR3 DNA reads TGCGCCAGCAGCCAAGTGGAGGGGTATGGCTACGAGCAGTACTTC. V gene TRBV4-3 combines with J gene TRBJ2-7, with D tentatively TRBD2 (6 bases). V was cut by 1 base and J by 3 bases, with 13 bases left in between. Germline CDR1 LGHNA, CDR2 YSLEER. This CDR3 region has 15 residues.

The V call is TRBV25-1, the J call TRBJ2-1; 7 bases are a match to TRBD1. This CDR3 region has 15 residues. Germline assignment: CDR1 MGHDK and CDR2 SYGVNS. V was clipped by 1 base and J by 5 bases; unmatched bases: 5. The CDR3 DNA is TGTGCCAGCAGTGAATGGGACAGAGTGAACAATGAGCAGTTCTTC. Protein: CASSEWDRVNNEQFF.

V usage is TRBV6-5 and J usage is TRBJ2-5, with TRBD1 matching over 9 bases. Germline trimming cut 2 bases from V and 5 bases from J; bases unmatched to any gene: 3. The CDR3 totals 14 residues. Germline CDR1 and CDR2: MNHEY and SVGAGI. In DNA, the CDR3 is TGTGCCAGCAGTTACAACAGGGGGCAGGAGACCCAGTACTTC. Translating it yields CASSYNRGQETQYF.

CDR3 region: CASRAGSEQFF. In DNA, the CDR3 is TGCGCCAGCAGAGCGGGAAGTGAGCAGTTCTTC. This sequence joins TRBV5-1 and TRBJ2-1; 7 bases fit TRBD2. The CDR3 length is 11 residues. The junction had 2 bases not matched to a gene; V was cut back by 5 bases and J by 9 bases. CDR1 is SGHRS, CDR2 YFSETQ, per germline.

The genes are TRBV27 and TRBJ1-1; 7 bases map to TRBD1. Trimming cost V 5 bases and J 1 base; bases outside gene matches: 7. In germline, CDR1 is MNHEY, CDR2 SMNVEV (reference sequence). The CDR3 contains 15 residues. The DNA of the CDR3 is TGTGCCAGCAGTCCATCCGGGACAGCGAACACTGAAGCTTTCTTT. This encodes CASSPSGTANTEAFF.

This sequence joins TRBV6-5 and TRBJ2-5; D is possibly TRBD2 (6 bases). Trimming took 7 bases from V and 5 from J, leaving 17 bases between them. From germline, CDR1 is MNHEY and CDR2 SVGAGI. This CDR3 has 14 residues. CDR3 loop: CASKGDRGGETQYF. In DNA, the CDR3 is TGTGCCAGCAAAGGGGACCGAGGAGGGGAGACCCAGTACTTC.

The J gene is TRBJ1-3, the V gene TRBV7-3, with 7 bases aligning to TRBD1. Looked up from germline, CDR1 is SGHTA and CDR2 is FQGTGA. V gave up 5 bases and J gave up 4 bases; unmatched junction bases: 2. This CDR3 is built from 13 residues. The CDR3 here is CASSLGQGNTIYF. The DNA for the CDR3 is TGTGCCAGCAGCCTGGGACAGGGAAACACCATATATTTT.

J is TRBJ2-1 and V is TRBV5-6, with D perhaps matching TRBD2 (6 bases). This CDR3 is 16 amino acids long. Trimming removed 4 bases from V and 4 bases from J, with 18 bases in between. Germline loops: CDR1 SGHDT, CDR2 YYEEEE. The CDR3 sequence: CASSDIGTQSYNEQFF. Written as DNA, the CDR3 is TGTGCCAGCAGCGACATCGGGACTCAGAGTTACAATGAGCAGTTCTTC.

J is TRBJ2-1 and V is TRBV4-3; D not resolved. Trimming pared 0 bases from V and 1 base from J, leaving 7 bases between. The CDR3 runs to 15 residues. Germline CDR1 is LGHNA and CDR2 is YSLEER. The CDR3 nucleotides read TGCGCCAGCAGCCAAGATCCCAATTCCTACAATGAGCAGTTCTTC. This encodes CASSQDPNSYNEQFF.

The chain has TRBV7-2 and TRBJ2-3; 8 bases align to TRBD2. The V segment lost 6 bases and the J segment 5 bases; nucleotides outside the gene matches: 10. This CDR3 comprises 15 residues. Per germline, CDR1 SGHTA and CDR2 FQGNSA. CDR3 region: CASRRSGGAGDTQYF. Written as DNA, the CDR3 is TGTGCCAGCAGAAGAAGCGGGGGCGCCGGAGATACGCAGTATTTT. Using reference TRBV7-2 and TRBJ2-3 for the parts outside the CDR3, the full variable domain is GAGVSQSPSNKVTEKGKDVELRCDPISGHTALYWYRQSLGQGLEFLIYFQGNSAPDKSGLPSDRFSAERTGGSVSTLTIQRTQQEDSAVYLCASRRSGGAGDTQYFGPGTRLTVL.

The rearrangement joins TRBV12-5 to TRBJ2-5, with 7 bases identical to TRBD1. This CDR3 comprises 13 residues. Trimming took 3 bases from V and 5 from J; bases not matched to a gene: 3. Germline V gene lookup returns CDR1 LGHNT and CDR2 FRNRAP. The CDR3 sequence: CASGFGRGETQYF. The DNA for the CDR3 is TGTGCTAGTGGTTTCGGCAGGGGGGAGACCCAGTACTTC.

V is TRBV28 and J is TRBJ2-2, with 8 bases that match TRBD2. The CDR3 consists of 15 residues. In germline, CDR1 is MDHEN, CDR2 SYDVKM. J lost 4 bases, V lost 6 bases, and 7 bases had no gene match. The CDR3 protein is CASRELAVVTGELFF. The CDR3 DNA follows: TGTGCCAGCAGGGAACTAGCGGTAGTCACCGGGGAGCTGTTTTTT.

V is TRBV28 and J is TRBJ2-1; D possibly corresponds to TRBD2 (6 bases). In germline, CDR1 is MDHEN, CDR2 SYDVKM. Between the trimmed V and J ends, which lost 2 bases and 2 bases, there was a span of 19 bases. The CDR3 sequence is 18 residues long. The CDR3 loop is CASSLVLVGGSAYNEQFF. The DNA of the CDR3 is TGTGCCAGCAGTTTAGTGTTAGTTGGGGGGTCAGCCTACAATGAGCAGTTCTTC.